The 6 T cell receptor beta chains given below trace back to one sample, sequenced in a study of T-cell reconstitution after alpha-beta-depleted transplantation in children. Preparation of the TCRbeta library was carried out with unique molecular identifiers. Each CDR3 protein is one row after TCRdb ran MiXCR on the PCR reads. The data contain around 300,000 distinct CDR3 sequences, around 10% of them singletons. Sequenced material: PBMCs, taken before TCRalphabeta/CD19-depleted stem cell transplant. The receptors stem from a boy younger than two with acute myeloid leukemia, due to receive a stem cell transplant.

This clonotype was recorded at least ten times. The chain combines TRBV16 with TRBJ2-5; TRBD1 might be the D (7 bases). Germline V gives CDR1 KGHSY, CDR2 FQNENV. The CDR3 sequence is 14 residues long. V was shortened by 2 bases and J by 5 bases, with 12 bases between the two germline ends. CDR3 sequence: CASSQRQGGETQYF. For the CDR3, the DNA is TGTGCCAGCAGCCAAAGACAGGGAGGCGAGACCCAGTACTTC.

The V gene is TRBV27, the J gene TRBJ2-3; no definite D call. V dropped 2 bases and J dropped 2 bases, with 11 bases sitting between them. The CDR3 loop spans 15 amino acids. Germline V gene sequence: CDR1 MNHEY, CDR2 SMNVEV (reference sequence). The chain's CDR3 is CASSLAWPTTDTQYF. CDR3 bases: TGTGCCAGCAGTTTAGCCTGGCCCACCACAGATACGCAGTATTTT.

The rearrangement links TRBV29-1 to TRBJ1-1; no firm D call. Germline V gene sequence: CDR1 SQVTM, CDR2 ANQGSEA. Trimming pared 0 bases from V and 5 bases from J, leaving 16 bases between. The CDR3 runs 15 residues. The CDR3 region has the DNA TGCAGCGTTGAAGATCGTTGGGGTAAGATAACTGAAGCTTTCTTT. Its protein is CSVEDRWGKITEAFF.

This clonotype was counted ten times or more. This chain uses TRBV6-5 with TRBJ2-2; the match to TRBD2 covers 7 bases. CDR3 length equals 17 residues. Germline values: CDR1 MNHEY, CDR2 SVGAGI. The V gene end was trimmed by 2 bases and the J gene end by 2 bases; junction bases not matched to a gene: 8. The CDR3 region is CASSYASSGINTGELFF. The CDR3 bases are TGTGCCAGCAGTTACGCGTCCAGCGGGATTAACACCGGGGAGCTGTTTTTT.

J is TRBJ2-1 and V is TRBV19, with 12 bases that match TRBD2. The CDR3 is 15 residues long. Germline-derived CDR1 and CDR2 are LNHDA and SQIVND (reference sequence). V dropped 4 bases and J dropped 6; count of bases not matched to a gene: 4. CDR3 sequence (DNA): TGTGCCAGTAGTACCCCGGGACTAGCGGGCAATGAGCAGTTCTTC. Protein sequence: CASSTPGLAGNEQFF.

This clonotype was recorded at least ten times. The V and J genes are TRBV28 and TRBJ1-6; TRBD1 agrees at 8 bases. The CDR3 totals 17 residues. Germline CDR1 and CDR2: MDHEN and SYDVKM. The V and J ends lost 4 bases and 0 bases, in that order; junction bases with no gene match: 5. The CDR3 loop reads CASSSTGASSYNSPLHF. The CDR3 region has the DNA TGTGCCAGCAGTTCGACAGGGGCGAGCTCCTATAATTCACCCCTCCACTTT.